The sequence of this T cell receptor (beta chain) was determined in a study of blood T cells in healthy people across ages. Regarding the study as a whole: Across the age range, TCR beta diversity per million T cells fell in a roughly linear way.

Then a second PCR, running about 6 to 11 cycles, was carried out with a sample-barcoded 5' primer and a J-beta primer mix. TCRdb fed the 5' RACE reads into MiXCR, producing one record per CDR3 protein. The table has around 1.1 million distinct CDR3 sequences, 35% to 40% seen once; the top ten hold under 15%. On this clonotype itself: The antigen remains unidentified. This may be a read error: a much more frequent sequence differs by one nucleotide.

Germline CDR1 and CDR2: SGHTA and FQGNSA. The CDR3 covers 15 residues. Material: blood. This sequence was found in a man younger than 35 in good health. The genes are TRBV7-2 and TRBJ2-1; the D gene is possibly TRBD1 (6 bases). CDR3 amino acids: CAGSLGQGTYNEQFF. In DNA form, the CDR3 reads TGTGCCGGCAGCTTAGGGCAGGGGACCTACAATGAGCAGTTCTTC.